This T cell receptor beta chain was sequenced for a study of human T cells and chemical hapten exposure (dated by TCRdb to 2020 to 2022). Study-wide context: For sensitization, 2% DPC in acetone was applied to a 2 cm by 2 cm area of upper inner arm skin. Throughout the study period of around 24 weeks, patients also received therapeutic DPC doses to the scalp every week. Patch testing on the upper back used Finn chambers containing 0.01% DPC, with scoring done after 6 days according to International Contact Dermatitis Research Group standards. Alopecia areata with under or over 50% scalp involvement, alopecia totalis and alopecia universalis were represented in the patient cohort, which was mostly female. Libraries were combined into a pool for sequencing, and differences in TCR yield between samples came mainly from small differences in library volumes within the pool. In alopecia patients, the study followed how the peripheral blood TCR repertoire changed in vivo over primary and secondary sensitization to diphenylcyclopropenone (DPC), a hapten. Patient blood was sampled pre-sensitization (week 0) and at 2, 6 and about 24 weeks after DPC sensitization. Twenty-nine alopecia patients gave blood for TCR sequencing at one to four time points (pre-sensitization, 2, 6 and 24 weeks).

On the study overall, not on this receptor specifically: Alopecia, a presumed autoimmune disease, was present in all patients, so the immune response of the patients might differ from that of healthy individuals. Significantly more large CDR3 similarity clusters were formed by expanded TCRs than by pre-sensitization or healthy control sets, consistent with antigen-driven responses. Repeated subsampling changed both the strength of the expansion versus patch-test correlation and the threshold at which the correlation became significant. Patch test score was positively correlated with the number of PT1 expanded TCRs, with significance at thresholds 8, 16 and 32 but not at 4. DPC sensitization did not change how many TCRs were above 1 in 1000 frequency, and no evidence was found of alterations in global repertoire structure.

Interpreted using the paper, the time point label stands for: patch test 1, 2 weeks after DPC sensitization. The sample's treatment or condition label, in plain terms: therapeutic diphenylcyclopropenone sensitization with weekly scalp DPC. Blood at each patch-test visit was drawn before the patch test was applied. Patients were eligible if aged 18 to 70, diagnosed with alopecia and judged suitable for DPC therapy, and pregnant patients were excluded. Unfractionated whole blood was collected in Tempus Blood RNA tubes, and total RNA was extracted from that blood. In the case of this clonotype: Its antigen is currently not known. No per-base quality is available; no much larger clone lies one base away.

Library generation was performed with RACE. Instrument used: NextSeq 500. Library preparation attached unique molecular identifiers to individual cDNA molecules for quantitative, reproducible TCR counting. For every blood RNA sample, sequencing covered both the TCR alpha and TCR beta chains. In the authors' own workflow: Samples had a median of about 96,000 TCRs, with a range from about 23,224 to 700,000. V, J and CDR3 annotation of the TCR reads was carried out using the Decombinator software suite. For the PS versus PT1 abundance plots, all samples were subsampled to the same number of TCRs (28,000). Expanded TCRs were defined as absent before sensitization and observed at least eight times at the 2-week time point. TCRdb reran the public reads through fastp at Q25 and MiXCR, keeping productive beta chains. Rows merge per CDR3 protein into single entries with the most common DNA and genes. TCRdb's processing, not the authors' own work, is the source of the V and J calls. The sample yields over 85,000 distinct CDR3 sequences; under 15% were counted once. The ten largest clones represent roughly 2% of the sample.

This TCR derives from a woman aged 40-49 years with alopecia areata. Some clones in this sample may be carry-over from other donors' samples. The sample in question was whole blood, obtained in connection with sensitization to the hapten diphenylcyclopropenone (DPC).

Here is the DNA: TGTGCCAGCAGTACCCCCGGGACAGGGAAATTCTACGAGCAGTACTTC. Translated, this gives CASSTPGTGKFYEQYF. The sequence joins TRBV28 to TRBJ2-7, with 9 junctional bases fitting TRBD1. For CDR1 and CDR2, the germline V gene lists MDHEN and SYDVKM. Inclusive of the bounding cysteine and phenylalanine, the CDR3 is 16 residues long. Only CDR3 DNA is held: 48 bases, read in frame from base 1. Germline trimming amounts to 5 bases on V and 3 bases on J, with 11 as the count of junction bases outside the gene matches.